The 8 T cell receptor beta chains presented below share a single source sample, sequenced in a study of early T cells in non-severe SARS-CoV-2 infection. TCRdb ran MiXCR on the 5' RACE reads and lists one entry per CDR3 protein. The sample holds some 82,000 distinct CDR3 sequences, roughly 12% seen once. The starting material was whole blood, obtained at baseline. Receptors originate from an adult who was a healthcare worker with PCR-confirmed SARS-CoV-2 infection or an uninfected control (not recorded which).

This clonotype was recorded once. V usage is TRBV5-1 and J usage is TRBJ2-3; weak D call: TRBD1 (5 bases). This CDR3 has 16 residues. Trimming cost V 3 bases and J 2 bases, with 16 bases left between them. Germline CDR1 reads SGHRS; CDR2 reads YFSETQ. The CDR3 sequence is CASSWGQVGPTDTQYF. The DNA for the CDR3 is TGCGCCAGCAGCTGGGGCCAAGTGGGGCCCACAGATACGCAGTATTTT.

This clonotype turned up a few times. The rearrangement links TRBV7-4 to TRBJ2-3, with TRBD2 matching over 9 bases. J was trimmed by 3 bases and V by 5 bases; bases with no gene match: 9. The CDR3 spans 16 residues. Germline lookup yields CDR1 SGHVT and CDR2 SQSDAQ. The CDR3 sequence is CASSPGTSRRTDTQYF. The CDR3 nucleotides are TGTGCCAGCAGCCCCGGGACTAGCAGGAGGACAGATACGCAGTATTTT.

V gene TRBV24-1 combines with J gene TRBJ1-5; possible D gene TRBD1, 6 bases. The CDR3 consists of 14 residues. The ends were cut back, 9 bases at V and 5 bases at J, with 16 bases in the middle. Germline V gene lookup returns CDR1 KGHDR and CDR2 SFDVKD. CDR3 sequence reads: CATQTGRGDQPQHF. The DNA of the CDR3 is TGTGCCACCCAAACAGGGAGAGGCGATCAGCCCCAGCATTTT.

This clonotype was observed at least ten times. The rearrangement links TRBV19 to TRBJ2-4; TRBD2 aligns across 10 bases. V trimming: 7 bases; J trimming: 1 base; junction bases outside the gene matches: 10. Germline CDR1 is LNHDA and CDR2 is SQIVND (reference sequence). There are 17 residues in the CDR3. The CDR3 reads CASTLGVSGRAKNIQYF. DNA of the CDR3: TGTGCCAGTACCCTGGGGGTTAGCGGGAGGGCCAAAAACATTCAGTACTTC.

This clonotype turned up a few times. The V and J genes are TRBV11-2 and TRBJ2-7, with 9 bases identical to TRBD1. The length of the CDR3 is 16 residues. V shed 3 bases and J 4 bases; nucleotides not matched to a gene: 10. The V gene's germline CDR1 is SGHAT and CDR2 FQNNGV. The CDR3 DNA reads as TGTGCCAGCAGCTTCGCCTCTGGGACAGGGCCATACGAGCAGTACTTC. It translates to CASSFASGTGPYEQYF.

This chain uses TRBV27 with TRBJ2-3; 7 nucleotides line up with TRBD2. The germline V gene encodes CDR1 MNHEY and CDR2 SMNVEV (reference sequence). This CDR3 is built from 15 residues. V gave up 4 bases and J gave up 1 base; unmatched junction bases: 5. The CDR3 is CASSSPSGRTDTQYF. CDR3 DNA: TGTGCCAGCAGTTCTCCTAGCGGCCGCACAGATACGCAGTATTTT.

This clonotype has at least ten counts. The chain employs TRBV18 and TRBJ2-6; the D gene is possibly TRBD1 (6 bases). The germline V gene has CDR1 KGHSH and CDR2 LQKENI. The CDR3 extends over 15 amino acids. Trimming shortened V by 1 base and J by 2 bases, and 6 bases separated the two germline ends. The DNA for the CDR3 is TGTGCCAGCTCACCACAGGGGGCTGGGGCCAACGTCCTGACTTTC. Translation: CASSPQGAGANVLTF.

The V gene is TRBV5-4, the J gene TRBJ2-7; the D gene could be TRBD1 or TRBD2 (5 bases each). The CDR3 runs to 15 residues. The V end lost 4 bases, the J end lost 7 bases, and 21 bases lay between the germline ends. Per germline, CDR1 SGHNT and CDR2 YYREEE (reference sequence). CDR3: CASSPQALNPGEQYF. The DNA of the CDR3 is TGTGCCAGCAGCCCACAGGCCCTAAACCCGGGAGAGCAGTACTTC. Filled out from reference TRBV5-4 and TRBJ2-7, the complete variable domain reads ETGVTQSPTHLIKTRGQQVTLRCSSQSGHNTVSWYQQALGQGPQFIFQYYREEENGRGNFPPRFSGLQFPNYSSELNVNALELDDSALYLCASSPQALNPGEQYFGPGTRLTVT.